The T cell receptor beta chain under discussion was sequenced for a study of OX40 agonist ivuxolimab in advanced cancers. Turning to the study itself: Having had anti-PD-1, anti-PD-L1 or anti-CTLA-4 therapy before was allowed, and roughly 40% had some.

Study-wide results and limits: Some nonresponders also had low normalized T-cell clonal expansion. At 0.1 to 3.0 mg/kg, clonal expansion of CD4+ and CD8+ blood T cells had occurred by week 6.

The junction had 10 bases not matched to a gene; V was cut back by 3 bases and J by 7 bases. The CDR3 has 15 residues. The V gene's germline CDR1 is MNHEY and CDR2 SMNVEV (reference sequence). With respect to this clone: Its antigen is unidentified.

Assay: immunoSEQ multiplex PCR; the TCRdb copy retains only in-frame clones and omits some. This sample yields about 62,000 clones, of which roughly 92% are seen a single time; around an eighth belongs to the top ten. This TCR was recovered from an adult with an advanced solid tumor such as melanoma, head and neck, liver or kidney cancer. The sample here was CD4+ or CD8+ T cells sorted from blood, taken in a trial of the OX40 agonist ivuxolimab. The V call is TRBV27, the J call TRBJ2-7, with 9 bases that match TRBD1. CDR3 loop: CASSFSAQGAGEQYF. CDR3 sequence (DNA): TGTGCCAGCAGTTTCAGTGCACAGGGGGCGGGAGAGCAGTACTTC.